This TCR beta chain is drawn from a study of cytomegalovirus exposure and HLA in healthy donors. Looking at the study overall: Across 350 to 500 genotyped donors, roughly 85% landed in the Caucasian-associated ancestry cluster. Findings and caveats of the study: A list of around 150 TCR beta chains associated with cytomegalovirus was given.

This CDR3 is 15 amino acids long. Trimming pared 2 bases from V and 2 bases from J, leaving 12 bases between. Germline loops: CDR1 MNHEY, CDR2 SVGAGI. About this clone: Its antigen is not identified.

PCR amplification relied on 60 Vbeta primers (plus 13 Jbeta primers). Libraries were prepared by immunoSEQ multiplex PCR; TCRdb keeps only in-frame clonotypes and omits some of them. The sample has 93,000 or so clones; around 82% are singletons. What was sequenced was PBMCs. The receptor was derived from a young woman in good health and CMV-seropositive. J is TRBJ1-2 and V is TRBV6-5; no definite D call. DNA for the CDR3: TGTGCCAGCAGTTACACGAGAACAGCCAACTATGGCTACACCTTC. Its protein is CASSYTRTANYGYTF.